These 4 T cell receptor beta chains originate from one sample sequenced in a study of CD8 T cells in ankylosing spondylitis. TCRdb recomputed calls from the 5' RACE reads with MiXCR, one row per CDR3 protein. The data hold some 150,000 distinct CDR3 sequences, with more than 9.5% observed a single time. The sample was blood, either unsorted or a sorted T cell fraction (not recorded which). All receptors derive from a female donor with ankylosing spondylitis or in good health (not recorded which).

At least ten counts were recorded for this clonotype. V and J are TRBV10-3 and TRBJ2-7; 9 bases are shared with TRBD1. The CDR3 contains 14 residues. The V segment lost 4 bases and the J segment 5 bases; nucleotides outside the gene matches: 6. In germline, CDR1 is ENHRY, CDR2 SYGVKD. Written as DNA, the CDR3 is TGTGCCATCAGTGCGGACAGGGGCTCTCACGAGCAGTACTTC. Its protein product is CAISADRGSHEQYF.

In this sample, this clonotype turned up many times. V usage is TRBV20-1 and J usage is TRBJ2-1; the D gene is possibly TRBD1 (6 bases). Germline V gene lookup returns CDR1 DFQATT and CDR2 SNEGSKA (reference sequence). V lost 2 bases, J lost 6 bases, and 20 bases lay in between. The CDR3 is made up of 16 amino acids. CDR3 nucleotide sequence: TGCAGTGCTAGATCTCGGACAGAGAATAAGCTCAATGAGCAGTTCTTC. It translates to CSARSRTENKLNEQFF.

This clonotype was observed at least ten times. The chain recombines TRBV24-1 with TRBJ2-2, with unresolved D. Germline values: CDR1 KGHDR, CDR2 SFDVKD. The CDR3 totals 18 residues. V lost 5 bases and J 5 bases, leaving 23 bases between the germline ends. As DNA, the CDR3 is TGTGCCACCAGTGGTCTGGGCCAGAGTCTATCACCTACCGGGGAGCTGTTTTTT. It codes for CATSGLGQSLSPTGELFF.

The sample holds many counts of this clonotype. V gene TRBV20-1 combines with J gene TRBJ2-1; D may be TRBD2 (6 bases). Germline V lookup: CDR1 DFQATT, CDR2 SNEGSKA (reference sequence). V was shortened by 0 bases and J by 0 bases, with 9 bases between the two germline ends. This CDR3 comprises 15 residues. The CDR3 nucleotides are TGCAGTGCTAGAGATCGGGGGATCTCCTACAATGAGCAGTTCTTC. This codes for CSARDRGISYNEQFF.